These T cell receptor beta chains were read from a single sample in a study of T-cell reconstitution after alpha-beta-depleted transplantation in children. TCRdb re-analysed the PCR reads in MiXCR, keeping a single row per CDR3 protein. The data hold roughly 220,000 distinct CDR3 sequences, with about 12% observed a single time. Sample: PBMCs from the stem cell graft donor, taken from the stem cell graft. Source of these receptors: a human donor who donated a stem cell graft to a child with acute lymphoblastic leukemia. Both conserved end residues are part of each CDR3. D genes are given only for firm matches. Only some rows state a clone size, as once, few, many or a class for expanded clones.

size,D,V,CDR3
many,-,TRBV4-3,CASSHDRTGGRYTF
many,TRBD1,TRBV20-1,CSAKTGGNWRETQYF
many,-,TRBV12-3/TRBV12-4,CASSTWGRGNQPQHF
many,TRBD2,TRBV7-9,CASSQTSGRDKQFF
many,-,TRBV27,CASSPLQGVTYNEQFF
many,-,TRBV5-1,CASSPQGGTGVYEQYF
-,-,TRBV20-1,CSAAASYRGANNEQFF
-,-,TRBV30,CAWSAAGTQYF
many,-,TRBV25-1,CASSESRNRELFF
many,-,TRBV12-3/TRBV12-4,CASSFGSGGAEQFF